This record concerns one T cell receptor (beta chain) sequence. J was trimmed by 3 bases and V by 6 bases; bases with no gene match: 3. Germline assignment: CDR1 MNHEY and CDR2 SVGAGI. The CDR3 is 14 amino acids. Produced via immunoSEQ multiplex PCR; TCRdb's table is partial and in-frame only. The table shows over 85,000 clones, with roughly 80% occurring only once. The sample comes from a study of control samples from healthy donors and cancer patients. The sequenced material came from PBMCs. The clonotype comes from a man aged 65-85 years with lung cancer. The chain uses TRBV6-5 and TRBJ1-5; 9 nucleotides agree with TRBD1. The CDR3 loop reads CASRRDRANQPQHF. The CDR3, as DNA: TGTGCCAGCAGGAGGGACAGGGCCAATCAGCCCCAGCATTTT.